The rows below give T cell receptor beta chains drawn from one sample of a study of T cells in Graves' hyperthyroidism and ophthalmopathy. Each CDR3 protein is one row after TCRdb ran MiXCR on the multiplex PCR reads. Here the sample spans roughly 170,000 distinct CDR3 sequences, less than 10% being singletons. Material: blood. The source of these receptors is a woman in her late teens or twenties with Graves' hyperthyroidism that later progressed to Graves' ophthalmopathy. The CDR3 runs from the conserved cysteine through the conserved F or W. The order of the fields is clone size, J gene, V gene, D gene, CDR3 protein, CDR3 DNA. The D gene is left open where the match is weak. Size tells how often a clone was seen (once, few, many) or the class of an expanded clone, and some rows leave it out.

clone_size: many; j_call: TRBJ1-1; v_call: TRBV6-1; d_call: NA; cdr3_aa: CASSQRENTEAFF; cdr3_nt: TGTGCCAGCAGTCAAAGGGAGAACACTGAAGCTTTCTTT
clone_size: many; j_call: TRBJ2-5; v_call: TRBV24-1; d_call: TRBD1; cdr3_aa: CATSEGQGYAGETQYF; cdr3_nt: TGTGCCACCAGTGAGGGACAGGGGTACGCGGGAGAGACCCAGTACTTC
clone_size: NA; j_call: TRBJ2-4; v_call: TRBV7-3; d_call: TRBD2; cdr3_aa: CAGSAGTSGGQNIQYF; cdr3_nt: TGTGCCGGCAGCGCGGGGACTAGCGGGGGTCAAAACATTCAGTACTTC
clone_size: many; j_call: TRBJ1-5; v_call: TRBV29-1; d_call: TRBD1; cdr3_aa: CSVEEGSGQDTPSNQPQHF; cdr3_nt: TGCAGCGTTGAAGAGGGCTCGGGACAGGACACACCGAGCAATCAGCCCCAGCATTTT
clone_size: many; j_call: TRBJ2-2; v_call: TRBV11-3; d_call: NA; cdr3_aa: CASSQGSDTGELFF; cdr3_nt: TGTGCCAGCAGCCAGGGTTCAGACACCGGGGAGCTGTTTTTT
clone_size: few; j_call: TRBJ2-1; v_call: TRBV3-1; d_call: NA; cdr3_aa: CASSLTSNEQFF; cdr3_nt: TGTGCCAGCAGTTTGACTAGTAATGAGCAGTTCTTC
clone_size: many; j_call: TRBJ1-1; v_call: TRBV3-1; d_call: NA; cdr3_aa: CASSQEQGYTEAFF; cdr3_nt: TGTGCCAGCAGCCAGGAACAGGGTTACACTGAAGCTTTCTTT
clone_size: many; j_call: TRBJ1-5; v_call: TRBV28; d_call: NA; cdr3_aa: CASSLQGQPQHF; cdr3_nt: TGTGCCAGCAGTTTACAGGGACAGCCCCAGCATTTT
clone_size: many; j_call: TRBJ2-7; v_call: TRBV30; d_call: NA; cdr3_aa: CAWSVNTAEQYF; cdr3_nt: TGTGCCTGGAGTGTTAACACCGCCGAGCAGTACTTC
clone_size: many; j_call: TRBJ1-6; v_call: TRBV11-2; d_call: NA; cdr3_aa: CASSGGGGYSPLHF; cdr3_nt: TGTGCCAGCAGCGGAGGAGGAGGTTATTCACCCCTCCACTTT
clone_size: many; j_call: TRBJ2-7; v_call: TRBV3-1; d_call: NA; cdr3_aa: CASSLQGQSHEQYF; cdr3_nt: TGTGCCAGCAGTCTACAGGGCCAAAGCCACGAGCAGTACTTC
clone_size: many; j_call: TRBJ2-7; v_call: TRBV29-1; d_call: TRBD1; cdr3_aa: CSVIRGLMDEQYF; cdr3_nt: TGCAGCGTTATCAGGGGGCTTATGGACGAGCAGTACTTC
clone_size: many; j_call: TRBJ2-5; v_call: TRBV9; d_call: TRBD1; cdr3_aa: CASSGGTAEETQYF; cdr3_nt: TGTGCCAGCAGCGGGGGGACAGCAGAAGAGACCCAGTACTTC
clone_size: many; j_call: TRBJ2-4; v_call: TRBV15; d_call: NA; cdr3_aa: CATSGVGSLIAKNIQYF; cdr3_nt: TGTGCCACCAGCGGGGTGGGATCTCTGATAGCCAAAAACATTCAGTACTTC
clone_size: many; j_call: TRBJ2-1; v_call: TRBV11-3; d_call: NA; cdr3_aa: CASSLDGTSYNEQFF; cdr3_nt: TGTGCCAGCAGCTTAGACGGGACTTCCTACAATGAGCAGTTCTTC
clone_size: many; j_call: TRBJ2-4; v_call: TRBV20-1; d_call: NA; cdr3_aa: CSARDYAGSLLSYF; cdr3_nt: TGCAGTGCTAGAGATTATGCAGGGTCCTTGCTTTCGTACTTC
clone_size: many; j_call: TRBJ1-6; v_call: TRBV28; d_call: NA; cdr3_aa: CASSLFGQAYNSPLHF; cdr3_nt: TGTGCCAGCAGTTTATTCGGGCAGGCCTATAATTCACCCCTCCACTTT
clone_size: few; j_call: TRBJ1-2; v_call: TRBV28; d_call: TRBD1; cdr3_aa: CASSSLGQGETF; cdr3_nt: TGTGCCAGCAGTTCCCTCGGACAGGGGGAAACCTTC
clone_size: few; j_call: TRBJ1-2; v_call: TRBV10-3; d_call: NA; cdr3_aa: CAISGQAVSGGYTF; cdr3_nt: TGTGCCATCAGTGGCCAGGCGGTTTCGGGTGGCTACACCTTC
clone_size: few; j_call: TRBJ1-3; v_call: TRBV15; d_call: TRBD1; cdr3_aa: CATRSGDRANTIYF; cdr3_nt: TGTGCCACCAGGTCAGGAGACAGGGCGAACACCATATATTTT
clone_size: many; j_call: TRBJ2-3; v_call: TRBV7-9; d_call: TRBD2; cdr3_aa: CASSLVAGADTDTQYF; cdr3_nt: TGTGCCAGCAGCTTAGTAGCGGGGGCCGACACAGATACGCAGTATTTT
clone_size: many; j_call: TRBJ2-1; v_call: TRBV12-3/TRBV12-4; d_call: NA; cdr3_aa: CASDEGGPEQFF; cdr3_nt: TGTGCCAGCGACGAGGGGGGGCCTGAGCAGTTCTTC
clone_size: many; j_call: TRBJ1-2; v_call: TRBV28; d_call: NA; cdr3_aa: CASSLTTGTYGYTF; cdr3_nt: TGTGCCAGCAGTTTAACAACAGGGACTTATGGCTACACCTTC
clone_size: many; j_call: TRBJ2-5; v_call: TRBV18; d_call: NA; cdr3_aa: CASSQRGETQYF; cdr3_nt: TGTGCCAGCTCACAACGCGGAGAGACCCAGTACTTC
clone_size: few; j_call: TRBJ2-3; v_call: TRBV3-1; d_call: TRBD2; cdr3_aa: CASSQDWAGGLRDTQYF; cdr3_nt: TGTGCCAGCAGCCAAGATTGGGCGGGGGGGCTTAGAGATACGCAGTATTTT
clone_size: many; j_call: TRBJ2-7; v_call: TRBV5-1; d_call: NA; cdr3_aa: CASSEGTGKIDFEQYF; cdr3_nt: TGCGCCAGCAGCGAAGGGACCGGGAAAATTGACTTCGAGCAGTACTTC
clone_size: many; j_call: TRBJ1-4; v_call: TRBV12-3/TRBV12-4; d_call: NA; cdr3_aa: CASSSRRKDEKLFF; cdr3_nt: TGTGCCAGCAGTTCGCGGAGAAAGGACGAAAAACTGTTTTTT
clone_size: many; j_call: TRBJ1-6; v_call: TRBV27; d_call: NA; cdr3_aa: CASSPTEQNSPLHF; cdr3_nt: TGTGCCAGCAGTCCGACGGAGCAGAATTCACCCCTCCACTTT
clone_size: many; j_call: TRBJ2-1; v_call: TRBV2; d_call: NA; cdr3_aa: CASDGSSYNEQFF; cdr3_nt: TGTGCCAGTGACGGGAGCTCCTACAATGAGCAGTTCTTC
clone_size: many; j_call: TRBJ2-2; v_call: TRBV24-1; d_call: NA; cdr3_aa: CATSDGLDTGELFF; cdr3_nt: TGTGCCACCAGTGATGGGTTAGACACCGGGGAGCTGTTTTTT
clone_size: many; j_call: TRBJ2-2; v_call: TRBV7-3; d_call: TRBD2; cdr3_aa: CASSLTGLAGHGGGELFF; cdr3_nt: TGTGCCAGCAGCTTAACGGGATTAGCGGGCCACGGAGGCGGGGAGCTGTTTTTT
clone_size: many; j_call: TRBJ2-7; v_call: TRBV20-1; d_call: NA; cdr3_aa: CSARESGGQLYEQYF; cdr3_nt: TGCAGTGCTAGAGAGTCGGGCGGACAGTTATACGAGCAGTACTTC
clone_size: many; j_call: TRBJ2-7; v_call: TRBV3-1; d_call: TRBD2; cdr3_aa: CASSREGSPSTEQYF; cdr3_nt: TGTGCCAGCAGCCGGGAGGGGTCTCCCTCGACCGAGCAGTACTTC
clone_size: many; j_call: TRBJ1-1; v_call: TRBV18; d_call: NA; cdr3_aa: CASSPAAQPNPNTEAFF; cdr3_nt: TGTGCCAGCTCACCAGCGGCACAGCCTAACCCGAACACTGAAGCTTTCTTT
clone_size: NA; j_call: TRBJ2-1; v_call: TRBV4-1; d_call: TRBD1; cdr3_aa: CASSDRDRAVGPYNEQFF; cdr3_nt: TGCGCCAGCAGCGACCGGGACAGGGCCGTAGGGCCCTACAATGAGCAGTTCTTC
clone_size: NA; j_call: TRBJ2-6; v_call: TRBV5-6; d_call: NA; cdr3_aa: CASSLVGTGANVLTF; cdr3_nt: TGTGCCAGCAGCTTGGTGGGTACTGGGGCCAACGTCCTGACTTTC
clone_size: many; j_call: TRBJ2-1; v_call: TRBV29-1; d_call: NA; cdr3_aa: CSADISSYNEQFF; cdr3_nt: TGCAGCGCGGACATATCCTCCTACAATGAGCAGTTCTTC
clone_size: many; j_call: TRBJ2-1; v_call: TRBV7-9; d_call: NA; cdr3_aa: CASSLLRGSSIHTYNEQFF; cdr3_nt: TGTGCCAGCAGCTTACTTCGTGGCAGCTCGATTCATACCTACAATGAGCAGTTCTTC
clone_size: NA; j_call: TRBJ2-5; v_call: TRBV25-1; d_call: TRBD2; cdr3_aa: CASSRLAGSETQYF; cdr3_nt: TGTGCCAGCAGTAGGTTAGCGGGGAGTGAGACCCAGTACTTC
clone_size: many; j_call: TRBJ1-5; v_call: TRBV7-9; d_call: TRBD1; cdr3_aa: CASSPRGVNQPQHF; cdr3_nt: TGTGCCAGCAGCCCCAGGGGGGTTAATCAGCCCCAGCATTTT